These 12 T cell receptor beta chains came from one sample sequenced in a study of blood T cells in healthy people across ages. Primed by a sample-barcoded 5' primer and a J-beta primer mix, a second PCR proceeded for about 7 to 11 cycles. TCRdb analysed the 5' RACE reads with MiXCR anew, one entry per CDR3 protein. The sample contains around 800,000 distinct CDR3 sequences, about a quarter of which appear only once. The same data also contributed to another study, on T cells of mothers and their children.

The sample was blood. All receptors come from a boy aged 5-17 years in good health.

J is TRBJ1-1 and V is TRBV4-1; 7 positions match TRBD1. V trimming: 2 bases; J trimming: 0 bases; junction bases outside the gene matches: 6. CDR1 and CDR2 (germline): MGHRA, YSYEKL. The CDR3 extends over 16 amino acids. For the CDR3, the DNA is TGCGCCAGCAGCCAACCCCGACAGGGAATGAACACTGAAGCTTTCTTT. This gives the protein CASSQPRQGMNTEAFF.

This clonotype was counted only a few times. The chain couples TRBV4-2 to TRBJ2-3, with D maybe TRBD1 (5 bases). Trimming took 1 base from V and 4 from J, leaving 9 bases between them. The CDR3 contains 14 residues. Germline V lookup: CDR1 LGHNA, CDR2 YNFKEQ. This chain's CDR3 is CASSQVQGPDTQYF. CDR3 coding DNA: TGTGCCAGCAGCCAAGTTCAGGGTCCAGATACGCAGTATTTT.

This chain joins TRBV5-5 and TRBJ2-5; TRBD1 or TRBD2 may be the D gene (5 bases each). In germline, CDR1 is SGHKS, CDR2 YYEKEE (reference sequence). The length of the CDR3 is 16 residues. Trimming cost V 0 bases and J 5 bases, with 17 bases left between them. The CDR3 DNA follows: TGTGCCAGCAGCTTGGGATATCAGGGAGTGTGGGAGACCCAGTACTTC. Translating it yields CASSLGYQGVWETQYF.

This clonotype occurred a few times. This chain joins TRBV9 and TRBJ2-3; 7 bases are shared with TRBD1. Losses at the gene ends were 4 bases for V and 0 bases for J; bases not matched to a gene: 5. Germline V lookup: CDR1 SGDLS, CDR2 YYNGEE. This CDR3 is 15 amino acids long. The CDR3 sequence is CASSYGTVSTDTQYF. CDR3 nucleotides: TGTGCCAGCAGCTATGGGACAGTAAGCACAGATACGCAGTATTTT.

The chain joins TRBV5-1 to TRBJ1-4; D is uncertain. The V end lost 3 bases, the J end lost 3 bases, and 9 bases lay between the germline ends. The CDR3 runs to 14 residues. Germline CDR1 reads SGHRS; CDR2 reads YFSETQ. The chain's CDR3 is CASSSIGANEKLFF. CDR3 nucleotide sequence: TGCGCCAGCAGCTCTATCGGGGCTAATGAAAAACTGTTTTTT.

The chain is built from TRBV12-5 and TRBJ2-7; 10 bases fit TRBD2. The germline V gene encodes CDR1 LGHNT and CDR2 FRNRAP. Unmatched junction bases numbered 2, after V lost 0 bases and J lost 0 bases. The CDR3 is made up of 16 amino acids. CDR3: CASGLVLAGNSYEQYF. For the CDR3, the DNA is TGTGCTAGTGGTTTGGTACTAGCGGGGAACTCCTACGAGCAGTACTTC. Full variable domain (remainder filled in from reference TRBV12-5 and TRBJ2-7): DARVTQTPRHKVTEMGQEVTMRCQPILGHNTVFWYRQTMMQGLELLAYFRNRAPLDDSGMPKDRFSAEMPDATLATLKIQPSEPRDSAVYFCASGLVLAGNSYEQYFGPGTRLTVT.

This clonotype was observed a few times. V is TRBV11-2 and J is TRBJ1-3, with a tentative D call TRBD1 (5 bases). V was shortened by 5 bases and J by 4 bases, with 18 bases between the two germline ends. Germline CDR1 and CDR2: SGHAT and FQNNGV. This CDR3 is 16 amino acids long. This chain's CDR3 is CASSEGPTSGGNTIYF. CDR3 nucleotide sequence: TGTGCCAGCAGCGAGGGACCGACCTCTGGCGGAAACACCATATATTTT.

The chain recombines TRBV29-1 with TRBJ2-7; tentatively, D is TRBD1 (5 bases). V was shortened by 4 bases and J by 6 bases, with 16 bases between the two germline ends. The CDR3 length is 13 residues. Germline CDR1 is SQVTM and CDR2 is ANQGSEA. This CDR3 is CSVVNQGIPEQYF. CDR3 DNA sequence: TGCAGCGTTGTCAACCAGGGTATCCCCGAGCAGTACTTC.

The chain is built from TRBV19 and TRBJ2-1, with a tentative D call TRBD1 (5 bases). This CDR3 has 13 amino acids. Germline CDR1 and CDR2: LNHDA and SQIVND (reference sequence). Trimming left V 2 bases short and J 8 bases short, with 10 bases between. CDR3: CASSITGYHEQFF. CDR3 nucleotide sequence: TGTGCCAGTAGTATAACAGGTTACCATGAGCAGTTCTTC.

The chain employs TRBV5-1 and TRBJ2-1; tentative D call: TRBD2 (6 bases). The CDR3 length is 15 residues. V was trimmed by 0 bases and J by 6 bases, leaving 13 bases between them. Germline loops: CDR1 SGHRS, CDR2 YFSETQ. The CDR3 loop is CASSLGSGGLNEQFF. CDR3 nucleotides: TGCGCCAGCAGCTTGGGTAGCGGAGGCCTCAATGAGCAGTTCTTC.

A note on this clonotype: With a much larger clone just one base away, this may be a read error. The V and J genes are TRBV29-1 and TRBJ2-3; D possibly matches TRBD1 or TRBD2 (5 bases each). V lost 3 bases to trimming and J lost 2 bases, with 9 bases between them. Germline lookup yields CDR1 SQVTM and CDR2 ANQGSEA. The CDR3 totals 13 residues. CDR3 loop: CSVEGVSTDTQYF. The CDR3 region has the DNA TGCAGCGTTGAGGGGGTTTCCACAGATACGCAGTATTTT.

This chain uses TRBV5-4 with TRBJ2-2, with a possible D match to TRBD1 (6 bases). This CDR3 region has 15 residues. The V end lost 4 bases, the J end lost 5 bases, and 15 bases lay between the germline ends. Per the germline V gene, CDR1 is SGHNT and CDR2 is YYREEE (reference sequence). CDR3 protein: CASSEGHRGTGELFF. CDR3 nucleotide sequence: TGTGCCAGCAGCGAGGGACACCGGGGAACCGGGGAGCTGTTTTTT.